These 21 T cell receptor beta chains originate from one sample sequenced in a study of CD8 T cells in Susac syndrome. With random hexamers, reverse transcription was performed on about 0.45 to 1 ug of RNA. From the immunoSEQ multiplex PCR reads, TCRdb called clonotypes with MiXCR, one entry per CDR3 protein. The top ten hold roughly 0.1% of the sample, which has roughly 250,000 distinct CDR3 sequences, about 96% seen once. The sample comprised CD4+ T cells from PBMCs. All receptors derive from a human donor with Susac syndrome.

The chain uses TRBV12-5 and TRBJ2-1, with a weak D call TRBD2 (5 bases). CDR3 length: 15 residues. Trimming stripped 1 base from V and 7 bases from J, with 14 bases between. CDR1 and CDR2 from the germline V gene are LGHNT and FRNRAP. CDR3 residues: CASGLALANVNEQFF. The CDR3 DNA is TGTGCTAGTGGTTTGGCCCTAGCCAACGTTAATGAGCAGTTCTTC.

V gene TRBV30 combines with J gene TRBJ1-1; maybe TRBD1 (5 bases). CDR3 length: 12 residues. Germline assignment: CDR1 GTSNPN and CDR2 SVGIG (reference sequence). Trimming left V 2 bases short and J 5 bases short, with 9 bases between. CDR3 bases: TGTGCCTGGAGTACGGGGGAGACTGAAGCTTTCTTT. It translates to CAWSTGETEAFF. Using reference TRBV30 and TRBJ1-1 for the parts outside the CDR3, the full variable domain is SQTIHQWPATLVQPVGSPLSLECTVEGTSNPNLYWYRQAAGRGLQLLFYSVGIGQISSEVPQNLSASRPQDRQFILSSKKLLLSDSGFYLCAWSTGETEAFFGQGTRLTVV.

This clonotype was seen only once. This CDR3 is CATSRDSVAGRYEQYF. The CDR3 DNA sequence: TGTGCCACCAGCAGAGATTCAGTAGCGGGGCGCTACGAGCAGTACTTC. V gene TRBV15 combines with J gene TRBJ2-7, with 8 nucleotides matching TRBD2. The CDR3 runs to 16 residues. Germline V gene sequence: CDR1 LNHNV, CDR2 YYDKDF (reference sequence). Trimming cost V 0 bases and J 3 bases; bases outside gene matches: 7.

The rearrangement links TRBV6-2 or TRBV6-3 to TRBJ2-7; 10 nucleotides line up with TRBD2. Trimming at V came to 4 bases and at J to 7 bases, leaving 4 bases not matched to a gene. Germline CDR1 reads MNHEY; CDR2 reads SVGEGT. The CDR3 consists of 13 residues. The CDR3 region has the DNA TGTGCCAGCAGTTCTAGCGGGGGAGAAGAGCAGTACTTC. Amino acid sequence: CASSSSGGEEQYF.

The CDR3 sequence: CASSPGTGANVLTF. The CDR3 bases are TGTGCCAGCTCACCAGGTACTGGGGCCAACGTCCTGACTTTC. The rearrangement links TRBV18 to TRBJ2-6; no firm D call. The germline CDR1 and CDR2 sequences are KGHSH and LQKENI. The CDR3 spans 14 residues. V lost 2 bases, J lost 2 bases, and 4 bases lay in between.

The chain couples TRBV20-1 to TRBJ2-2; TRBD2 matches at 8 bases. This CDR3 region has 14 residues. Germline V CDR1 and CDR2: DFQATT, SNEGSKA (reference sequence). Unmatched junction bases numbered 4, after V lost 6 bases and J lost 1 base. Written as DNA, the CDR3 is TGCAGTGCGCGCGGGAGGCGGAACACCGGGGAGCTGTTTTTT. It translates to CSARGRRNTGELFF.

V usage is TRBV4-1 and J usage is TRBJ2-5; D perhaps matches TRBD2 (5 bases). Trimming took off 1 base at V and 2 bases at J, with 11 bases between the two ends. The CDR3 has 15 residues. Germline V gene lookup returns CDR1 MGHRA and CDR2 YSYEKL. For the CDR3, the DNA is TGCGCCAGCAGCCAAGGGCGGGCGGAGCAAGAGACCCAGTACTTC. It encodes CASSQGRAEQETQYF.

The chain is built from TRBV7-9 and TRBJ1-2; TRBD1 agrees at 8 bases. V trimming: 6 bases; J trimming: 3 bases; junction bases outside the gene matches: 6. The CDR3 runs to 14 residues. CDR1 and CDR2 from the germline V gene are SEHNR and FQNEAQ (reference sequence). In nucleotides, the CDR3 is TGTGCCAGCAGTCCGACAGGGGCTGACTATGGCTACACCTTC. It encodes CASSPTGADYGYTF.

The chain employs TRBV20-1 and TRBJ2-7; the D gene is possibly TRBD1 (6 bases). CDR1 and CDR2 from the germline V gene are DFQATT and SNEGSKA (reference sequence). V gave up 3 bases and J gave up 6 bases, with 18 bases separating them. The CDR3 spans 14 residues. CDR3 protein: CSASPYPRGPEQYF. CDR3 nucleotide sequence: TGCAGTGCTAGTCCGTACCCCAGGGGACCCGAGCAGTACTTC.

V usage is TRBV14 and J usage is TRBJ2-7, with D perhaps TRBD1 or TRBD2 (6 bases each). The ends were cut back, 6 bases at V and 2 bases at J, with 14 bases in the middle. Germline loops: CDR1 SGHDN, CDR2 FVKESK. The CDR3 length is 14 residues. The CDR3 sequence: CASSLRGATYEQYF. CDR3 coding DNA: TGTGCCAGCAGTCTGAGGGGGGCCACCTACGAGCAGTACTTC.

The chain employs TRBV28 and TRBJ2-5; perhaps D is TRBD1 or TRBD2 (5 bases each). The CDR3 loop spans 14 amino acids. V lost 5 bases to trimming and J lost 5 bases, with 15 bases between them. The germline gives CDR1 MDHEN, CDR2 SYDVKM. The CDR3 DNA sequence: TGTGCCAGCAGTGACAGCGGCGCTGGGGAGACCCAGTACTTC. Its translation: CASSDSGAGETQYF.

The chain has TRBV7-9 and TRBJ1-1; maybe TRBD1 (6 bases). There are 12 residues in the CDR3. The ends were cut back, 1 base at V and 10 bases at J, with 10 bases in the middle. Looked up from germline, CDR1 is SEHNR and CDR2 is FQNEAQ (reference sequence). The CDR3 sequence: CASSLGGGTAFF. CDR3 coding DNA: TGTGCCAGCAGCTTAGGTGGGGGCACAGCTTTCTTT.

CDR3 protein: CASSPDWEEGTEAFF. The CDR3 DNA sequence: TGTGCCAGCAGCCCGGATTGGGAGGAGGGAACTGAAGCTTTCTTT. The chain recombines TRBV11-2 with TRBJ1-1, with unresolved D. The germline gives CDR1 SGHAT, CDR2 FQNNGV. This CDR3 contains 15 residues. The germline V and J ends were trimmed by 5 bases and 5 bases, with 18 bases remaining between them.

In DNA form, the CDR3 reads TGTGCCAGCAGTAGACAGGGGCGGAACACTGAAGCTTTCTTT. It codes for CASSRQGRNTEAFF. The chain links TRBV4-2 to TRBJ1-1, with TRBD1 matching 8 bases. Losses at the gene ends were 6 bases for V and 1 base for J; bases not matched to a gene: 4. The CDR3 covers 14 residues. The germline V gene encodes CDR1 LGHNA and CDR2 YNFKEQ.

V gene TRBV18 combines with J gene TRBJ2-3; D remains unclear. This CDR3 has 15 residues. Germline CDR1 reads KGHSH; CDR2 reads LQKENI. The ends were cut back, 1 base at V and 0 bases at J, with 8 bases in the middle. CDR3: CASSPLDLSTDTQYF. DNA for the CDR3: TGTGCCAGCTCACCACTTGACCTAAGCACAGATACGCAGTATTTT.

This clonotype came up once. The CDR3 nucleotides read TGTGCCAGCAGCAACCGGGACAGGGACCCCTACGAGCAGTACTTC. Translation: CASSNRDRDPYEQYF. The chain couples TRBV7-9 to TRBJ2-7; 9 bases are shared with TRBD1. This CDR3 has 15 amino acids. V was pared by 5 bases and J by 2 bases, with 7 bases of the junction left unmatched. The germline gives CDR1 SEHNR, CDR2 FQNEAQ (reference sequence).

V is TRBV3-1 and J is TRBJ2-7; the D gene is possibly TRBD2 (5 bases). The germline CDR1 and CDR2 sequences are LGHDT and YNNKEL (reference sequence). The CDR3 loop spans 11 amino acids. V gave up 6 bases and J gave up 5 bases, with 8 bases separating them. The CDR3 region is CASRGGDEQYF. The CDR3 DNA is TGTGCCAGCAGAGGAGGTGACGAGCAGTACTTC.

The chain combines TRBV29-1 with TRBJ2-2, with a possible D match to TRBD1 (6 bases). This CDR3 comprises 14 residues. Germline V gene sequence: CDR1 SQVTM, CDR2 ANQGSEA. The germline V and J ends were trimmed by 5 bases and 5 bases, with 15 bases remaining between them. CDR3 region: CSVLGTRGTGELFF. The CDR3 nucleotides read TGCAGCGTTCTAGGGACAAGAGGGACCGGGGAGCTGTTTTTT.

The rearrangement uses TRBV21-1 and TRBJ2-7; TRBD1 was called by the table and not checked on the DNA. TRBV21-1 is a known pseudogene. The CDR3 consists of 15 residues. CDR3 loop: CASTTTGGRTYEQYF. CDR3 DNA sequence: TGTGCCAGCACCACGACAGGTGGTCGGACCTACGAGCAGTACTTC.

This chain joins TRBV29-1 and TRBJ2-1; D not resolved. The CDR3 sequence is 13 residues long. Germline CDR1 is SQVTM and CDR2 is ANQGSEA. The V end was cut by 0 bases, the J end by 8 bases, with 11 bases between. The CDR3 spells CSVEDPLGYEQFF. The CDR3 region has the DNA TGCAGCGTTGAAGATCCGTTGGGGTATGAGCAGTTCTTC.

The rearrangement joins TRBV7-9 to TRBJ1-3; 8 nucleotides line up with TRBD1. This CDR3 is built from 14 residues. CDR1 is SEHNR and CDR2 is FQNEAQ in the germline V gene (reference sequence). Losses at the gene ends were 5 bases for V and 1 base for J; bases not matched to a gene: 1. The CDR3 protein is CASSQGASGNTIYF. The CDR3 coding sequence is TGTGCCAGCAGCCAGGGGGCTTCTGGAAACACCATATATTTT.